The clone carrying this T cell receptor (beta chain) was found many times. Its antigen remains unidentified. The germline V gene has CDR1 SSHAT and CDR2 FNYEAQ (reference sequence). The length of the CDR3 is 13 residues. The V end lost 5 bases, the J end lost 7 bases, and 15 bases lay between the germline ends. The TCR library protocol was used to attach unique molecular identifiers. These identifiers were attached to individual cDNA molecules. From the 5' RACE reads, TCRdb called clonotypes with MiXCR, one entry per CDR3 protein. This table holds roughly 63,000 distinct CDR3 sequences, around 12% found once. The data originate from a study of early T cells in non-severe SARS-CoV-2 infection. About the study: Investigators sequenced bulk RNA drawn from unsorted whole blood, and chains remained unpaired. Study conclusions and caveats: VDJdb matching favored anti-spike CD8 responses, missing private and CD4 specificities.

Sequenced: whole blood. V is TRBV7-7 and J is TRBJ2-7; maybe TRBD1 (5 bases). This sequence was found in an adult who was a healthcare worker with PCR-confirmed SARS-CoV-2 infection or an uninfected control (not recorded which). CDR3 in amino acids: CASSPSTGTEQYF. The CDR3, as DNA: TGTGCCAGCAGCCCCTCCACAGGCACTGAGCAGTACTTC.